Shown below are 21 T cell receptor beta chains from a single sample sequenced in a study of cytotoxic CD8 clonotypes in ibrutinib-treated CLL. Using immunoSEQ multiplex PCR, the repertoire was profiled, and TCRdb retains in-frame clones only, with some absent. In the table there are approximately 300,000 clones, around four fifths of which are singletons. This specimen consisted of PBMCs, obtained before ibrutinib treatment. The receptor source for this set is a human donor with chronic lymphocytic leukemia.

The chain carries TRBV7-2 and TRBJ2-1; 7 positions match TRBD2. The V gene's germline CDR1 is SGHTA and CDR2 FQGNSA. V shed 8 bases, J shed 8 bases, and the junction held 15 bases outside the gene matches. The CDR3 has 15 amino acids. CDR3 sequence (DNA): TGTGCCAGCCGTAAGGGACTACGGGGCAACGATGAGCAGTTCTTC. It is translated as CASRKGLRGNDEQFF.

The chain has TRBV12-2 and TRBJ2-5; the table's TRBD2 call for D was not verified on the DNA. TRBV12-2 represents a pseudogene. There are 19 residues in the CDR3. The CDR3 reads CASRLAGGTVANLRETQYF. The CDR3 DNA is TGTGCAAGTCGCTTAGCGGGAGGGACCGTAGCGAATCTTCGAGAGACCCAGTACTTC.

This sequence joins TRBV10-3 and TRBJ2-4; tentatively, D is TRBD1 or TRBD2 (5 bases each). V shed 6 bases and J shed 0 bases, with 18 bases lying between them. Germline loops: CDR1 ENHRY, CDR2 SYGVKD. The CDR3 runs to 17 residues. The CDR3 loop is CAIRLGRDRLAKNIQYF. In DNA, the CDR3 is TGTGCCATCAGGCTAGGGAGAGACAGACTAGCCAAAAACATTCAGTACTTC.

The chain links TRBV7-8 to TRBJ2-5; 7 bases align to TRBD2. The CDR3 runs to 14 residues. After removal of 6 bases from V and 2 bases from J, the junction contained 6 bases not matched to a gene. In germline, CDR1 is SGHVS, CDR2 FQNEAQ. In DNA form, the CDR3 reads TGTGCCAGCAGTCATCATAGCGGGCAAGAGACCCAGTACTTC. Translated, it gives CASSHHSGQETQYF.

The gene calls are TRBV7-2 and TRBJ2-7, with 15 nucleotides matching TRBD2. This CDR3 spans 18 amino acids. Germline lookup yields CDR1 SGHTA and CDR2 FQGNSA. The J segment lost 4 bases and the V segment lost 1 base, leaving 8 bases of the junction unmatched. The CDR3 sequence is CASSLGGLAGGHVYEQYF. The CDR3 coding sequence is TGTGCCAGCAGCTTAGGGGGACTAGCGGGAGGTCACGTATACGAGCAGTACTTC. Drawing the rest from reference TRBV7-2 and TRBJ2-7, the complete variable domain is GAGVSQSPSNKVTEKGKDVELRCDPISGHTALYWYRQSLGQGLEFLIYFQGNSAPDKSGLPSDRFSAERTGGSVSTLTIQRTQQEDSAVYLCASSLGGLAGGHVYEQYFGPGTRLTVT.

The rearrangement joins TRBV9 to TRBJ2-1, with 9 bases aligning to TRBD2. CDR3 length equals 16 residues. The germline CDR1 and CDR2 sequences are SGDLS and YYNGEE. J was trimmed by 4 bases and V by 0 bases; bases with no gene match: 5. DNA for the CDR3: TGTGCCAGCAGCGTAGCTAGAAGCGGGAGGTACAATGAGCAGTTCTTC. This translates into CASSVARSGRYNEQFF.

This chain joins TRBV29-1 and TRBJ2-6; D is undetermined. The length of the CDR3 is 14 residues. Trimming left V 3 bases short and J 1 base short, with 7 bases between. Germline V CDR1 and CDR2: SQVTM, ANQGSEA. CDR3 residues: CSVESASGANVLTF. DNA of the CDR3: TGCAGCGTTGAGAGTGCTTCTGGGGCCAACGTCCTGACTTTC.

The gene calls are TRBV19 and TRBJ1-5; D is possibly TRBD1 (5 bases). The CDR3 has 15 amino acids. Germline V gene lookup returns CDR1 LNHDA and CDR2 SQIVND (reference sequence). The V end was cut by 6 bases, the J end by 4 bases, with 16 bases between. The DNA for the CDR3 is TGTGCCAGTAGCCTTCCTGGGGCCCTTAATCAGCCCCAGCATTTT. Protein: CASSLPGALNQPQHF.

The genes are TRBV7-9 and TRBJ2-3; 16 nucleotides agree with TRBD2. J was trimmed by 4 bases and V by 4 bases; bases with no gene match: 8. The CDR3 length is 18 residues. Germline V lookup: CDR1 SEHNR, CDR2 FQNEAQ (reference sequence). The DNA of the CDR3 is TGTGCCAGCAGCTCCCCCCCGGGACTAGCGGGAGGGGCAGATACGCAGTATTTT. Its protein product is CASSSPPGLAGGADTQYF.

The chain is built from TRBV9 and TRBJ2-1; TRBD1 matches at 8 bases. Unmatched junction bases numbered 15, after V lost 4 bases and J lost 3 bases. Germline V gives CDR1 SGDLS, CDR2 YYNGEE. The CDR3 has 18 amino acids. CDR3 protein: CASSSLPTTGEFYNEQFF. The CDR3 DNA follows: TGTGCCAGCAGCTCCCTCCCGACGACAGGGGAATTCTACAATGAGCAGTTCTTC.

V usage is TRBV30 and J usage is TRBJ2-5, with 10 bases fitting TRBD2. The V segment lost 2 bases and the J segment 4 bases; nucleotides outside the gene matches: 4. CDR3 length equals 14 residues. In germline, CDR1 is GTSNPN, CDR2 SVGIG (reference sequence). CDR3 amino acids: CAWSPGLAIETQYF. The CDR3 DNA is TGTGCCTGGAGTCCGGGACTAGCGATAGAGACCCAGTACTTC.

The chain employs TRBV5-6 and TRBJ2-3; no clear D. V lost 4 bases, J lost 4 bases, and 16 bases lay in between. In germline, CDR1 is SGHDT, CDR2 YYEEEE. The CDR3 length is 15 residues. DNA for the CDR3: TGTGCCAGCAGCGGCCAACCAGGTCGGTCAGATACGCAGTATTTT. It translates to CASSGQPGRSDTQYF.

The chain employs TRBV19 and TRBJ2-3; TRBD2 is a possible D gene (5 bases). Trimming cost V 3 bases and J 2 bases, with 12 bases left between them. The CDR3 totals 15 residues. CDR1 is LNHDA and CDR2 is SQIVND in the germline V gene (reference sequence). The CDR3 protein is CASSIDGLPTDTQYF. CDR3 nucleotide sequence: TGTGCCAGTAGTATCGACGGACTCCCCACAGATACGCAGTATTTT. The complete variable domain, with remaining parts taken from reference TRBV19 and TRBJ2-3, reads DGGITQSPKYLFRKEGQNVTLSCEQNLNHDAMYWYRQDPGQGLRLIYYSQIVNDFQKGDIAEGYSVSREKKESFPLTVTSAQKNPTAFYLCASSIDGLPTDTQYFGPGTRLTVL.

V gene TRBV5-6 combines with J gene TRBJ2-3; tentative D call: TRBD1 (6 bases). V was shortened by 7 bases and J by 2 bases, with 14 bases between the two germline ends. This CDR3 region has 14 residues. Per germline, CDR1 SGHDT and CDR2 YYEEEE. In nucleotides, the CDR3 is TGTGCCAGCGGACAACAGGGTTTCACAGATACGCAGTATTTT. Protein product: CASGQQGFTDTQYF.

The rearrangement uses TRBV28 and TRBJ2-5; 9 bases align to TRBD2. This CDR3 has 15 residues. Germline-derived CDR1 and CDR2 are MDHEN and SYDVKM. V shed 2 bases, J shed 6 bases, and the junction held 7 bases outside the gene matches. The CDR3 region is CASSLLREGRQTQYF. In DNA form, the CDR3 reads TGTGCCAGCAGTTTACTGCGGGAGGGCCGTCAGACCCAGTACTTC.

In this sample, this clone turned up once. The chain couples TRBV27 to TRBJ2-7; D unclear. The CDR3 covers 13 residues. Germline CDR1 and CDR2: MNHEY and SMNVEV (reference sequence). V was clipped by 6 bases and J by 5 bases, with 14 bases between them. CDR3 bases: TGTGCCAGCAGCCACAGCCGATATGACGAGCAGTACTTC. Protein product: CASSHSRYDEQYF.

This chain links TRBV7-8 with TRBJ1-1; D might be TRBD1 (5 bases). CDR1 is SGHVS and CDR2 is FQNEAQ in the germline V gene. This CDR3 is built from 15 residues. V was trimmed by 5 bases and J by 0 bases, leaving 13 bases between them. CDR3 protein: CASSPSGTVNTEAFF. As DNA, the CDR3 is TGTGCCAGCAGCCCCTCCGGGACCGTGAACACTGAAGCTTTCTTT.

This clone was observed a single time. This rearrangement joins TRBV25-1 to TRBJ1-5, with D possibly matching TRBD1 (5 bases). CDR1 is MGHDK, CDR2 SYGVNS, per germline. CDR3 length equals 15 residues. The ends were cut back, 2 bases at V and 2 bases at J, with 10 bases in the middle. CDR3 region: CASSEQGWGNQPQHF. The CDR3 DNA sequence: TGTGCCAGCAGTGAACAGGGTTGGGGCAATCAGCCCCAGCATTTT.

V is TRBV29-1 and J is TRBJ2-7; 12 bases are a match to TRBD2. V lost 6 bases, J lost 0 bases, and 3 bases stayed unmatched. Germline-derived CDR1 and CDR2 are SQVTM and ANQGSEA. The CDR3 extends over 14 amino acids. The CDR3 is CSVRGLAGSYEQYF. In DNA form, the CDR3 reads TGCAGCGTCCGGGGACTAGCGGGCTCCTACGAGCAGTACTTC.

The chain recombines TRBV20-1 with TRBJ2-1; D uncertain. The CDR3 runs to 10 residues. Trimming cost V 4 bases and J 10 bases, with 8 bases left between them. Germline lookup yields CDR1 DFQATT and CDR2 SNEGSKA (reference sequence). For the CDR3, the DNA is TGCAGTGCTACGGTCGCGGAGCAGTTCTTC. Translating it yields CSATVAEQFF.

This chain joins TRBV27 and TRBJ2-3, with 7 bases identical to TRBD2. This CDR3 has 15 residues. Germline V gene lookup returns CDR1 MNHEY and CDR2 SMNVEV (reference sequence). Trimming cost V 6 bases and J 2 bases; bases outside gene matches: 8. CDR3 region: CASSRRTSYTDTQYF. The CDR3 DNA sequence: TGTGCCAGCAGCCGCAGGACTAGTTACACAGATACGCAGTATTTT.